This T cell receptor beta chain was sequenced in a study of T cell responses to AZD1222 COVID-19 vaccine. Sequencing used immunoSEQ multiplex PCR; TCRdb keeps in-frame clones, though not all of them. Of around 130,000 clones in the sample, over 90% were seen once. About this clone: Its antigen is still unknown.

General study points: There were mostly white British donors and more females than males, and clonal diversity was possibly underestimated. Spike-wide coverage was observed for vaccine-associated CD4 TCRs, with dominant responses at 160-218 and 743-854. Increases in Spike-specific TCR breadth and depth were seen after two AZD1222 doses.

V was shortened by 0 bases and J by 8 bases, with 8 bases between the two germline ends. From germline, CDR1 is SGHTA and CDR2 FQGNSA. CDR3 size: 13 residues. The V call is TRBV7-2, the J call TRBJ2-1; D is uncertain. This sequence originates from an adult in good health. The specimen was peripheral blood, collected on day 0 of AZD1222 vaccination. The CDR3 sequence: CASSLAQVDEQFF. CDR3 coding DNA: TGTGCCAGCAGCTTAGCGCAGGTAGATGAGCAGTTCTTC. The whole variable domain, filled in from reference TRBV7-2 and TRBJ2-1, reads GAGVSQSPSNKVTEKGKDVELRCDPISGHTALYWYRQSLGQGLEFLIYFQGNSAPDKSGLPSDRFSAERTGGSVSTLTIQRTQQEDSAVYLCASSLAQVDEQFFGPGTRLTVL.